This TCR beta chain is from a study of blood T cells in healthy people across ages. Whole-study results and caveats: Per million T cells, the diversity of TCR beta decreased roughly linearly as age advanced.

The authors ran a second PCR of about 6 to 11 cycles using a sample-barcoded 5' primer and a J-beta primer mix. All samples gave at least 2.5 million CDR3-containing paired-end reads. Each CDR3 protein gets one entry after TCRdb re-called the 5' RACE reads with MiXCR. The sample yields hundreds of thousands of distinct CDR3 sequences, over 45% seen once. Of note for this clonotype: Its antigen remains unidentified.

Per sample, at least 6 micrograms of total RNA were extracted. The germline V and J ends were trimmed by 3 bases and 2 bases, with 10 bases remaining between them. The CDR3 sequence is 14 residues long. Per germline, CDR1 KGHSH and CDR2 LQKENI. The origin of this receptor is a man younger than 40 in good health. Sequenced material: blood. The V and J genes are TRBV18 and TRBJ2-5, with D possibly being TRBD1 (5 bases). The DNA of the CDR3 is TGTGCCAGCTCACCTCTGACAGCGCAAGAGACCCAGTACTTC. This gives the protein CASSPLTAQETQYF.